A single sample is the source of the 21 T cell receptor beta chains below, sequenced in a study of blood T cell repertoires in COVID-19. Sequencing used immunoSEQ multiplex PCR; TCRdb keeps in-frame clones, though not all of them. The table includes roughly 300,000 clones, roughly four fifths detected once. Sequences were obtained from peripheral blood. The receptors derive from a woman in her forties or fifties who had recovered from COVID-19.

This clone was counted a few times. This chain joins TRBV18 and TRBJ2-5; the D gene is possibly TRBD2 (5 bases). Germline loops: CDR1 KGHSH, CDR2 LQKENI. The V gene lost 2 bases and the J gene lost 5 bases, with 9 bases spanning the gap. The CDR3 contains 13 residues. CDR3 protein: CASSPNREETQYF. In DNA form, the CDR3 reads TGTGCCAGCTCACCAAATAGGGAGGAGACCCAGTACTTC.

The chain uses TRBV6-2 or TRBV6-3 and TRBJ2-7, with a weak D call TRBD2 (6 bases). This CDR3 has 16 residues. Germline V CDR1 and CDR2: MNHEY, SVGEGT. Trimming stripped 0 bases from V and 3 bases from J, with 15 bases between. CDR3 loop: CASSYSREGADYEQYF. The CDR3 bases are TGTGCCAGCAGTTACTCGCGGGAAGGGGCTGACTACGAGCAGTACTTC.

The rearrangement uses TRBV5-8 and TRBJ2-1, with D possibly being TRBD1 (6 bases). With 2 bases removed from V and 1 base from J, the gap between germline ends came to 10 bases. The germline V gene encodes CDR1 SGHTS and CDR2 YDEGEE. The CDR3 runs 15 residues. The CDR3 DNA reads TGTGCCAGCAGCTTTAGGGACATGTCCTACAATGAGCAGTTCTTC. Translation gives CASSFRDMSYNEQFF.

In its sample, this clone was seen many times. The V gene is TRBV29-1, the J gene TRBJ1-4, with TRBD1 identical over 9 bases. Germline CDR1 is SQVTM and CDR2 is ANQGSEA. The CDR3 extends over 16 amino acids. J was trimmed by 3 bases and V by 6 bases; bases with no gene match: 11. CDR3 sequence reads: CSVRRGQGVSNEKLFF. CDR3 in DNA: TGCAGCGTCCGAAGGGGACAGGGAGTTTCTAATGAAAAACTGTTTTTT.

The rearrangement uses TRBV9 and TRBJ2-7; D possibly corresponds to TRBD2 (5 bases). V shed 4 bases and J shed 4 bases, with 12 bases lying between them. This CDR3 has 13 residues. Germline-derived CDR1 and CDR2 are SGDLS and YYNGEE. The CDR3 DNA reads TGTGCCAGCAGCACAAGCGAGGGATACGAGCAGTACTTC. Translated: CASSTSEGYEQYF.

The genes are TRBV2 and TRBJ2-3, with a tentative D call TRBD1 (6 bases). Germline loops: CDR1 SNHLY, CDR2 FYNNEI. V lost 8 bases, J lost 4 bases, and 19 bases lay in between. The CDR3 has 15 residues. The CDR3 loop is CASLEVRGGADTQYF. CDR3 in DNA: TGTGCCAGCCTCGAGGTGAGAGGGGGTGCAGATACGCAGTATTTT.

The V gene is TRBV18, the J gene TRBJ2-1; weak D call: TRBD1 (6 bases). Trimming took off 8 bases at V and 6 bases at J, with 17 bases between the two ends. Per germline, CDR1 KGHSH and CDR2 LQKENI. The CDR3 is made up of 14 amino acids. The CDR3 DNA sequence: TGTGCCAGCCACACAGCAGGGGCGGGCAATGAGCAGTTCTTC. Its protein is CASHTAGAGNEQFF.

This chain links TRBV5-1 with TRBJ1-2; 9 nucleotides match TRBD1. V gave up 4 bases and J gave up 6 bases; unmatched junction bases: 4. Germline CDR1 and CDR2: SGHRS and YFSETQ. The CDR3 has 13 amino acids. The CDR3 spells CASSLGTGNGYTF. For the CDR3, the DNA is TGCGCCAGCAGCCTCGGGACAGGGAATGGCTACACCTTC.

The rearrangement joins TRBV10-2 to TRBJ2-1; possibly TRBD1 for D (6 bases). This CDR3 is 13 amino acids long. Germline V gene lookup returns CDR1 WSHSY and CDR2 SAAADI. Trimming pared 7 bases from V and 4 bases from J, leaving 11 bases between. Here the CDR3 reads CASTSRGYNEQFF. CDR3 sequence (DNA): TGCGCCAGCACATCTAGGGGGTACAATGAGCAGTTCTTC.

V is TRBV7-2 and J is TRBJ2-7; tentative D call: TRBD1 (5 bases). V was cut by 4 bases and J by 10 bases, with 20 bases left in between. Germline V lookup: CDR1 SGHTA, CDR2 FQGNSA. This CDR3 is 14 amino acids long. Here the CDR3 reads CASSSGSDVGEQYF. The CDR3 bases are TGTGCCAGCAGCTCCGGCTCCGATGTAGGGGAACAGTACTTC.

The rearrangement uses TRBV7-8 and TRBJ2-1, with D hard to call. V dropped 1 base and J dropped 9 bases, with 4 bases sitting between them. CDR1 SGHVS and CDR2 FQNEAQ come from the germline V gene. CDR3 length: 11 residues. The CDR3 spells CASSLVREQFF. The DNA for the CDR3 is TGTGCCAGCAGCTTAGTCCGTGAGCAGTTCTTC.

CDR3 sequence: CASSWTGRPNEQYF. CDR3 nucleotide sequence: TGCGCCAGCAGCTGGACAGGACGGCCCAACGAGCAGTACTTC. V usage is TRBV5-1 and J usage is TRBJ2-7; TRBD1 matches at 7 bases. From germline, CDR1 is SGHRS and CDR2 YFSETQ. The CDR3 loop spans 14 amino acids. V dropped 3 bases and J dropped 5; count of bases not matched to a gene: 8.

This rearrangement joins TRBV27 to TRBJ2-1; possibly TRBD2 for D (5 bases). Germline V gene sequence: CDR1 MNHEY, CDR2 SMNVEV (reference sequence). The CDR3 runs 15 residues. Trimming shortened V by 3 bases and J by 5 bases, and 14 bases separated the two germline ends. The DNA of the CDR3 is TGTGCCAGCAGTTTTGTAGGGAGATCGGACAATGAGCAGTTCTTC. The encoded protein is CASSFVGRSDNEQFF.

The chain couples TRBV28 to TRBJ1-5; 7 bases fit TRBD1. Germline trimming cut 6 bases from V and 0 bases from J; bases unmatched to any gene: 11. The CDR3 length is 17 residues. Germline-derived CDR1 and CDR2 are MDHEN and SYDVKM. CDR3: CASSSRLQGISNQPQHF. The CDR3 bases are TGTGCCAGCAGCTCCCGACTACAGGGGATTAGCAATCAGCCCCAGCATTTT.

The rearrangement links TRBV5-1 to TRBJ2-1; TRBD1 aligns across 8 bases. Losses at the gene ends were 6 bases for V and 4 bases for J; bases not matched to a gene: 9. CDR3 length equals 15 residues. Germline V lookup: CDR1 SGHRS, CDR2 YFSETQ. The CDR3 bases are TGCGCCAGCACCGAGGACAGGGTGTTTTACAATGAGCAGTTCTTC. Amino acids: CASTEDRVFYNEQFF.

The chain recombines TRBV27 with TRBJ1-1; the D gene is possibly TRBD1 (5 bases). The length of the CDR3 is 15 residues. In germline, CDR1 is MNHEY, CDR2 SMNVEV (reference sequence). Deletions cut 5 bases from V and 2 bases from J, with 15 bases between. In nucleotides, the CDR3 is TGTGCCAGCAGTCCCCGGACATTTGCTAACACTGAAGCTTTCTTT. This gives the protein CASSPRTFANTEAFF.

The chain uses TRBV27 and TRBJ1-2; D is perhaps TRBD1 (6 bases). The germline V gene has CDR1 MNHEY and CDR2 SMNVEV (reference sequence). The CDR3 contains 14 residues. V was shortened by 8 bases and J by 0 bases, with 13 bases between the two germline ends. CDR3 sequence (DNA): TGTGCCAGCCTCCGGACAGCGGCTAACTATGGCTACACCTTC. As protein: CASLRTAANYGYTF.

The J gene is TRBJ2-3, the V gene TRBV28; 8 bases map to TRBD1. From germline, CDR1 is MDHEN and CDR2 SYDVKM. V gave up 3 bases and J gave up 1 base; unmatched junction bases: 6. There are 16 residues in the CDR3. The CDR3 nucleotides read TGTGCCAGCAGTTTTCCAGGGACAGGACGCACAGATACGCAGTATTTT. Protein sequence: CASSFPGTGRTDTQYF.

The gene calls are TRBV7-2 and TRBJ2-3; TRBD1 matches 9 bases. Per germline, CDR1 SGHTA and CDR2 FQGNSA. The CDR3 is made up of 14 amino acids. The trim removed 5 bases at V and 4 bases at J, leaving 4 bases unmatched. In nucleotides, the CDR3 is TGTGCCAGCAGCGGAAGACAGGGGGCAGATACGCAGTATTTT. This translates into CASSGRQGADTQYF. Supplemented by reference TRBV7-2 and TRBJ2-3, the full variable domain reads GAGVSQSPSNKVTEKGKDVELRCDPISGHTALYWYRQSLGQGLEFLIYFQGNSAPDKSGLPSDRFSAERTGGSVSTLTIQRTQQEDSAVYLCASSGRQGADTQYFGPGTRLTVL.

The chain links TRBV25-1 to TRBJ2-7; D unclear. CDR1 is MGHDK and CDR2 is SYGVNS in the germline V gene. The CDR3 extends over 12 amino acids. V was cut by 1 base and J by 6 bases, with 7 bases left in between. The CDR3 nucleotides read TGTGCCAGCAGTGAATGGGCATCCGAGCAGTACTTC. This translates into CASSEWASEQYF.

CDR3: CASSLPQGNNEQFF. CDR3 DNA sequence: TGTGCCAGCAGTCTACCCCAGGGTAACAATGAGCAGTTCTTC. V usage is TRBV28 and J usage is TRBJ2-1, with D perhaps matching TRBD1 (5 bases). The CDR3 is 14 residues long. Between the trimmed V and J ends, which lost 5 bases and 5 bases, there was a span of 13 bases. The V gene's germline CDR1 is MDHEN and CDR2 SYDVKM.